This T cell receptor (beta chain) was identified in a study of cytomegalovirus exposure and HLA in healthy donors. CDR1 and CDR2 (germline): SEHNR, FQNEAQ (reference sequence). This CDR3 has 16 amino acids. When sampled, the donors appeared nominally healthy, though they likely had unrecorded immune exposures. The PCR employed 60 Vbeta primers together with 13 Jbeta primers. The assay was immunoSEQ multiplex PCR, and TCRdb's table has in-frame clones only and misses some. The sample comprises tens of thousands of clones, approximately 64% of which are singletons, and roughly a fifth rests with the top ten.

Sequencing was done on a sample of PBMCs. The chain couples TRBV7-9 to TRBJ2-5; TRBD1 agrees at 10 bases. Judging by the DNA end, TRBJ2-7 fits better; the J call may be wrong. This receptor was obtained from a woman in her 50s in good health and CMV-seropositive. In nucleotides, the CDR3 is TGTGCCAGCAGCTCGTCCCCGGGACAGGGGTCCTACGAGCAGTACTTC. This codes for CASSSSPGQGSYEQYF.